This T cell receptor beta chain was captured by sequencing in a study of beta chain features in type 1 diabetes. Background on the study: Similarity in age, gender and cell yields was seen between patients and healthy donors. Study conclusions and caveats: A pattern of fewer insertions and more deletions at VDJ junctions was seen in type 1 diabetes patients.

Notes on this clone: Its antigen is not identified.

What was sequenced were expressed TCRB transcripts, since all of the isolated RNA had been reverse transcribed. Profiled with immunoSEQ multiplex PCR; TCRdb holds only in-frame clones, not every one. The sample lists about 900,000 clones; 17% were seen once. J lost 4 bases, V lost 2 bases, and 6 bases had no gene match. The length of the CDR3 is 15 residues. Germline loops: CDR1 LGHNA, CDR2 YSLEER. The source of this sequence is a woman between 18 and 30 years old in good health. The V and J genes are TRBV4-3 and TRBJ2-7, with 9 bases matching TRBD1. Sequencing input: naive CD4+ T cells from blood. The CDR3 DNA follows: TGCGCCAGCAGCCAACCCCCGACAGGGGGGTACGAGCAGTACTTC. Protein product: CASSQPPTGGYEQYF.